This TCR beta chain is drawn from a study of metastatic and nonmetastatic thyroid tumors. With MiXCR, TCRdb called clones anew from the PCR reads. Altogether 15,000 to 20,000 clones are present, around 33% being singletons, with the ten largest covering roughly 13%. Germline-derived CDR1 and CDR2 are DFQATT and SNEGSKA (reference sequence). This CDR3 has 12 residues. With 3 bases removed from V and 1 base from J, the gap between germline ends came to 6 bases. Thyroid surgery had not been preceded by any treatment in any patient. Source material: tumor tissue. The rearrangement uses TRBV20-1 and TRBJ1-1; D remains ambiguous. The clonotype comes from a male donor with papillary thyroid cancer or a benign thyroid nodule (not recorded which). Some clones in this sample may be carry-over from other donors' samples. The CDR3 loop is CSASEPNTEAFF. CDR3 DNA: TGCAGTGCTAGTGAGCCGAACACTGAAGCTTTCTTT.